The rows below give T cell receptor beta chains drawn from one sample of a study of shared clonotypes between healthy human individuals. TCRdb's copy holds only in-frame clones and misses some; the assay was immunoSEQ multiplex PCR. The sample shows some 2 million clones, about 95% of them seen only once. Sequences were obtained from naive CD8+ T cells sorted from blood. These receptors all come from a man between 18 and 29 years old in good health. CDR3s include the opening cysteine and the closing phenylalanine or tryptophan. D genes are given only for firm matches. Size values are once, few and many counts, or a class for expanded clones, and some rows have none.

>-|TRBV4-3|TRBJ1-5|-
CASSHSFEGGNQPQHF
TGCGCCAGCAGCCACTCCTTTGAGGGCGGCAATCAGCCCCAGCATTTT
>-|TRBV23-1|TRBJ2-7|-
CASSQPQGLVVAGGYEQYF
TGCGCCAGCAGTCAACCACAGGGTTTAGTGGTTGCCGGGGGGTACGAGCAGTACTTC
>-|TRBV2|TRBJ2-7|-
CASSEALRGIYEQYF
TGTGCCAGCAGTGAAGCGCTAAGGGGAATATACGAGCAGTACTTC
>TRBD1|TRBV6-5|TRBJ1-1|-
CASRTGAEAFF
TGTGCCAGCAGGACAGGGGCTGAAGCTTTCTTT
>-|TRBV28|TRBJ1-5|-
CASSTDSNQPQHF
TGTGCCAGCAGTACGGACAGTAATCAGCCCCAGCATTTT
>TRBD1|TRBV7-9|TRBJ2-7|-
CASSPPGQAYEQYF
TGTGCCAGCAGTCCCCCGGGACAGGCCTACGAGCAGTACTTC
>TRBD2|TRBV4-3|TRBJ2-7|once
CASSQGLALYEQYF
TGCGCCAGCAGCCAAGGACTAGCGCTCTACGAGCAGTACTTC
>-|TRBV7-9|TRBJ1-2|once
CASSFAGEYGYTF
TGTGCCAGCAGCTTCGCAGGGGAATATGGCTACACCTTC
>-|TRBV5-6|TRBJ2-3|-
CASSTDSTDTQYF
TGTGCCAGCAGCACGGATAGTACAGATACGCAGTATTTT
>TRBD1|TRBV6-1|TRBJ2-7|-
CASSEGQGANYEQYF
TGTGCCAGCAGTGAAGGACAGGGGGCTAACTACGAGCAGTACTTC
>-|TRBV9|TRBJ2-5|once
CASSVSNQETQYF
TGTGCCAGCAGCGTATCCAACCAAGAGACCCAGTACTTC
>-|TRBV6-1|TRBJ2-2|once
CASSEARGTGELFF
TGTGCCAGCAGTGAAGCGCGAGGAACCGGGGAGCTGTTTTTT
>-|TRBV4-1|TRBJ1-1|few
CASRGLNTEAFF
TGCGCCAGCAGGGGGCTGAACACTGAAGCTTTCTTT
>TRBD2|TRBV27|TRBJ2-1|-
CASSSLAWVNEQFF
TGTGCCAGCAGTTCACTAGCGTGGGTCAATGAGCAGTTCTTC
>TRBD1|TRBV9|TRBJ2-3|once
CASSAAGGYTDTQYF
TGTGCCAGCAGCGCGGCAGGGGGTTACACAGATACGCAGTATTTT
>-|TRBV28|TRBJ2-7|-
CASSLGGWEQYF
TGTGCCAGCAGTTTAGGCGGATGGGAGCAGTACTTC
>-|TRBV6-5|TRBJ2-7|-
CASSYNGRPSEQYF
TGTGCCAGCAGTTACAACGGACGTCCGAGCGAGCAGTACTTC
>-|TRBV5-6|TRBJ2-1|-
CASSTGRGASYNEQFF
TGTGCCAGCAGCACCGGACGCGGGGCCTCCTACAATGAGCAGTTCTTC
>TRBD2|TRBV4-1|TRBJ2-1|-
CASSRVVSGSSYNEQFF
TGCGCCAGCAGCCGGGTGGTTAGCGGGAGCTCCTACAATGAGCAGTTCTTC
>-|TRBV5-1|TRBJ2-7|-
CASSWTPTYEQYF
TGCGCCAGCAGCTGGACACCAACCTACGAGCAGTACTTC
>-|TRBV5-6|TRBJ2-5|-
CASSGGTGLETQYF
TGTGCCAGCAGCGGCGGGACTGGTCTGGAGACCCAGTACTTC
>-|TRBV6-5|TRBJ2-7|-
CASALEGPRYEQYF
TGTGCCAGCGCCCTGGAGGGGCCCCGCTACGAGCAGTACTTC
>-|TRBV4-3|TRBJ1-5|-
CASSQDWVGNQPQHF
TGCGCCAGCAGCCAAGATTGGGTGGGCAATCAGCCCCAGCATTTT
>TRBD2|TRBV30|TRBJ2-3|-
CAWSPSGTTDTQYF
TGTGCCTGGAGTCCTAGCGGGACAACAGATACGCAGTATTTT
>-|TRBV6-5|TRBJ2-1|few
CASSYGRGGDEQFF
TGTGCCAGCAGTTACGGAAGGGGGGGCGATGAGCAGTTCTTC
>-|TRBV29-1|TRBJ1-1|-
CSVEGTSRDTEAFF
TGCAGCGTTGAAGGAACAAGTAGGGACACTGAAGCTTTCTTT
>-|TRBV27|TRBJ1-6|-
CASREGSSYNSPLHF
TGTGCCAGCAGGGAAGGAAGCTCCTATAATTCACCCCTCCACTTT
>TRBD1|TRBV5-4|TRBJ2-7|-
CASSPGQGAFYEQYF
TGTGCCAGCAGCCCTGGACAGGGGGCGTTCTACGAGCAGTACTTC
>TRBD1|TRBV5-1|TRBJ2-7|-
CASSLGTGVAVWYF
TGCGCCAGCAGCTTGGGGACAGGGGTAGCGGTCTGGTACTTC
>TRBD1|TRBV27|TRBJ2-1|-
CASSPPPGQGGNEQFF
TGTGCCAGCAGTCCTCCGCCGGGACAGGGTGGCAATGAGCAGTTCTTC
>TRBD2|TRBV7-9|TRBJ2-1|once
CASSLYVGGAYNEQFF
TGTGCCAGCAGCTTATACGTCGGGGGGGCCTACAATGAGCAGTTCTTC
>-|TRBV28|TRBJ2-7|-
CASRLTVGPYEQYF
TGTGCCAGCAGGCTGACAGTTGGCCCCTACGAGCAGTACTTC
>-|TRBV10-3|TRBJ2-3|-
CATGGEAGADTQYF
TGTGCCACCGGTGGGGAGGCCGGAGCAGATACGCAGTATTTT
>-|TRBV5-5|TRBJ2-7|-
CASSWGTALEQYF
TGTGCCAGCAGCTGGGGGACGGCCCTAGAGCAGTACTTC
>-|TRBV9|TRBJ1-5|-
CASSSTDQPQHF
TGTGCCAGCAGCTCGACGGATCAGCCCCAGCATTTT
>-|TRBV27|TRBJ2-1|-
CASSLVGHYNEQFF
TGTGCCAGCAGTTTAGTGGGACATTACAATGAGCAGTTCTTC
>TRBD2|TRBV6-6|TRBJ2-3|-
CASSSTSVEEDTQYF
TGTGCCAGCAGTTCAACTAGCGTTGAGGAAGATACGCAGTATTTT
>TRBD2|TRBV29-1|TRBJ2-1|-
CSVEDRIGAGGPYNEQFF
TGCAGCGTTGAAGATCGGATCGGAGCGGGGGGGCCCTACAATGAGCAGTTCTTC
>TRBD1|TRBV27|TRBJ1-5|-
CASKGTGDQPQHF
TGTGCCAGCAAAGGGACAGGGGATCAGCCCCAGCATTTT
>TRBD2|TRBV29-1|TRBJ2-7|-
CSVERLAGAYEQYF
TGCAGCGTTGAGAGACTAGCGGGGGCCTACGAGCAGTACTTC
>-|TRBV29-1|TRBJ2-5|-
CSVAGGAGETQYF
TGCAGCGTCGCAGGGGGGGCCGGGGAGACCCAGTACTTC
>TRBD1|TRBV6-5|TRBJ1-2|-
CASSYSTGNYGYTF
TGTGCCAGCAGTTACTCGACAGGGAACTATGGCTACACCTTC
>TRBD2|TRBV14|TRBJ2-7|-
CASSQRGLVAWEQYF
TGTGCCAGCAGCCAAAGGGGACTAGTGGCTTGGGAGCAGTACTTC
>-|TRBV7-9|TRBJ1-2|once
CASSPGLMLTF
TGTGCCAGCAGCCCGGGACTTATGCTCACCTTC
>-|TRBV7-2|TRBJ2-7|-
CASSLVGGSSYEQYF
TGTGCCAGCAGCTTAGTTGGAGGGAGCTCCTACGAGCAGTACTTC
>TRBD2|TRBV5-4|TRBJ2-7|once
CASSSGLVLYEQYF
TGTGCCAGCAGCTCCGGACTAGTATTGTACGAGCAGTACTTC
>-|TRBV27|TRBJ1-1|-
CASNFNVNTEAFF
TGTGCCAGCAACTTCAACGTGAACACTGAAGCTTTCTTT
>-|TRBV4-3|TRBJ1-2|once
CASSQDPGAAHAYGYTF
TGCGCCAGCAGCCAAGATCCAGGGGCGGCTCACGCCTATGGCTACACCTTC
>TRBD2|TRBV5-1|TRBJ2-1|-
CASSSGTSGGDEQFF
TGCGCCAGCAGCTCCGGGACTAGCGGGGGTGATGAGCAGTTCTTC
>-|TRBV28|TRBJ1-1|-
CASSLTGSVTEAFF
TGTGCCAGCAGTTTAACAGGATCGGTCACTGAAGCTTTCTTT
>-|TRBV15|TRBJ2-4|-
CATSRGGEENIQYF
TGTGCCACCAGCAGAGGAGGGGAGGAAAACATTCAGTACTTC